Shown below are 32 T cell receptor beta chains from a single sample sequenced in a study of T cell responses to AZD1222 COVID-19 vaccine. Sequencing used immunoSEQ multiplex PCR; TCRdb keeps in-frame clones, though not all of them. The table has 150,000 to 200,000 clones, around nine tenths seen once. The material was peripheral blood, obtained on day 0 of AZD1222 vaccination. Source of these receptors: an adult in good health.

This clone appeared a few times. CDR3 bases: TGTGCCAGCAGCCAAGGTGCAGGGCCCTACGAGCAGTACTTC. It translates to CASSQGAGPYEQYF. V is TRBV14 and J is TRBJ2-7; TRBD1 is a possible D gene (5 bases). V gave up 1 base and J gave up 2 bases, with 9 bases separating them. This CDR3 is 14 amino acids long. CDR1 is SGHDN and CDR2 is FVKESK in the germline V gene.

This chain joins TRBV11-2 and TRBJ1-1; no clear D. The V end lost 7 bases, the J end lost 6 bases, and 24 bases lay between the germline ends. The CDR3 is 16 residues long. Germline V lookup: CDR1 SGHAT, CDR2 FQNNGV. In DNA form, the CDR3 reads TGTGCCAGCACCCTACTTGTGAGGGCCGGGAAGGCTGAAGCTTTCTTT. Its translation: CASTLLVRAGKAEAFF.

This sequence joins TRBV6-6 and TRBJ1-1; D is undetermined. Between the trimmed V and J ends, which lost 0 bases and 7 bases, there was a span of 9 bases. Germline V gene data show CDR1 as MNHNY and CDR2 as SVGAGI (reference sequence). The CDR3 sequence is 13 residues long. CDR3 loop: CASSYSERLEAFF. The DNA for the CDR3 is TGTGCCAGCAGTTACTCGGAGCGGCTTGAAGCTTTCTTT.

This clone was counted a single time. V is TRBV18 and J is TRBJ1-1; tentatively, D is TRBD1 (5 bases). Germline V gives CDR1 KGHSH, CDR2 LQKENI. The CDR3 consists of 14 residues. V was clipped by 0 bases and J by 6 bases, with 11 bases between them. The CDR3, as DNA: TGTGCCAGCTCACCACCGGGCAGGGCCTCTGAAGCTTTCTTT. It encodes CASSPPGRASEAFF.

Notes on this clone: This sequence may be a read error, since a much larger clone differs from it by one base. The chain combines TRBV3-1 (or the pseudogene TRBV3-2) with TRBJ1-2; D may be TRBD1 (5 bases). This CDR3 has 15 amino acids. The germline gives CDR1 LGHDT, CDR2 YNNKEL (reference sequence). The CDR3 region is CVSSQGRTRNYGYTF. The CDR3 region has the DNA TGTGTCAGCAGCCAGGGACGAACCCGTAACTATGGCTACACCTTC.

The CDR3 region has the DNA TGTGCCAGCAGTCCCCCTGGAGGCAATCAGCCCCAGCATTTT. As protein: CASSPPGGNQPQHF. This chain links TRBV3-1 (or the pseudogene TRBV3-2) with TRBJ1-5; the D is unclear. This CDR3 is built from 14 residues. Germline V gives CDR1 LGHDT, CDR2 YNNKEL (reference sequence). The V end was cut by 6 bases, the J end by 2 bases, with 11 bases between.

The chain uses TRBV27 and TRBJ1-3; D is perhaps TRBD1 (6 bases). The CDR3 extends over 16 amino acids. The germline gives CDR1 MNHEY, CDR2 SMNVEV (reference sequence). V was trimmed by 5 bases and J by 3 bases, leaving 17 bases between them. CDR3 region: CASSPLGGAIGNTIYF. The CDR3 DNA reads as TGTGCCAGCAGTCCACTGGGGGGGGCAATTGGAAACACCATATATTTT.

The chain links TRBV7-6 to TRBJ2-1, with 11 bases identical to TRBD2. In germline, CDR1 is SGHVS, CDR2 FNYEAQ. The trim removed 5 bases at V and 9 bases at J, leaving 15 bases unmatched. The CDR3 consists of 17 residues. The CDR3 protein is CASSQGLADAGEIEQFF. The CDR3 region has the DNA TGTGCCAGCAGCCAGGGACTAGCGGACGCAGGGGAGATTGAGCAGTTCTTC.

This chain joins TRBV11-3 and TRBJ2-5, with TRBD2 matching 7 bases. The CDR3 is 13 amino acids. The V and J ends lost 5 bases and 4 bases, in that order; junction bases with no gene match: 4. The germline gives CDR1 SGHNT, CDR2 YENEEA. The CDR3 region has the DNA TGTGCCAGCAGCAAAGGGACTACAGAGACCCAGTACTTC. Residues: CASSKGTTETQYF.

In its sample, this clone was seen once. V usage is TRBV6-6 and J usage is TRBJ1-1, with no clear D. The CDR3 extends over 14 amino acids. V was shortened by 2 bases and J by 1 base, with 8 bases between the two germline ends. Looked up from germline, CDR1 is MNHNY and CDR2 is SVGAGI (reference sequence). The CDR3 spells CASSYPEPNTEAFF. CDR3 sequence (DNA): TGTGCCAGCAGTTACCCGGAGCCGAACACTGAAGCTTTCTTT.

Only one count was recorded for this clone. The chain employs TRBV3-1 (or the pseudogene TRBV3-2) and TRBJ1-3; 10 positions match TRBD1. Germline V gene sequence: CDR1 LGHDT, CDR2 YNNKEL (reference sequence). The CDR3 extends over 15 amino acids. V lost 1 base and J lost 7; bases outside the gene matches: 4. The CDR3 DNA sequence: TGTGCCAGCAGCCAAGTCCCGGGACAGGGGAACACCATATATTTT. It encodes CASSQVPGQGNTIYF.

This clone was picked up a small number of times. This chain joins TRBV11-2 and TRBJ1-4; 7 nucleotides match TRBD1. The CDR3 is 12 residues long. Germline trimming cut 3 bases from V and 11 bases from J; bases unmatched to any gene: 3. Germline loops: CDR1 SGHAT, CDR2 FQNNGV. CDR3: CASSFDRVKLFF. The CDR3 DNA follows: TGTGCCAGCAGCTTCGACAGGGTGAAACTGTTTTTT.

The chain is built from TRBV20-1 and TRBJ1-1; D not certain. CDR1 and CDR2 from the germline V gene are DFQATT and SNEGSKA (reference sequence). There are 11 residues in the CDR3. The V end was cut by 7 bases, the J end by 0 bases, with 6 bases between. DNA of the CDR3: TGCAGTGGCAGAGTGAACACTGAAGCTTTCTTT. Residues: CSGRVNTEAFF.

The V gene is TRBV15, the J gene TRBJ1-5; 7 nucleotides match TRBD1. V trimming: 2 bases; J trimming: 1 base; junction bases outside the gene matches: 5. There are 16 residues in the CDR3. Per the germline V gene, CDR1 is LNHNV and CDR2 is YYDKDF (reference sequence). The CDR3 nucleotides are TGTGCCACCAGCAGAAAGCCACAGGGGAGCAATCAGCCCCAGCATTTT. The encoded protein is CATSRKPQGSNQPQHF.

J is TRBJ2-1 and V is TRBV18; the D call may be TRBD1 or TRBD2 (6 bases each). Trimming shortened V by 0 bases and J by 7 bases, and 13 bases separated the two germline ends. Germline-derived CDR1 and CDR2 are KGHSH and LQKENI. The CDR3 runs to 15 residues. The CDR3 bases are TGTGCCAGCTCACCACCCCGGGGGCTTATGAATGAGCAGTTCTTC. Translated: CASSPPRGLMNEQFF.

V gene TRBV5-4 combines with J gene TRBJ1-1; D unclear. V dropped 2 bases and J dropped 0 bases, with 11 bases sitting between them. Germline CDR1 SGHNT, CDR2 YYREEE (reference sequence). CDR3 length: 15 residues. The CDR3 DNA reads as TGTGCCAGCAGCTTCTTCGCGGGGTTGAACACTGAAGCTTTCTTT. Translated: CASSFFAGLNTEAFF.

This clone was counted a single time. V and J are TRBV19 and TRBJ2-2; TRBD2 matches at 11 bases. The germline CDR1 and CDR2 sequences are LNHDA and SQIVND (reference sequence). CDR3 length: 16 residues. V was pared by 7 bases and J by 6 bases, with 10 bases of the junction left unmatched. The CDR3 protein is CASTPSLAGGAGELFF. The DNA for the CDR3 is TGTGCCAGTACCCCTAGCCTAGCGGGAGGTGCCGGGGAGCTGTTTTTT.

V gene TRBV6-1 combines with J gene TRBJ1-1; possible D gene TRBD1, 5 bases. The V and J ends lost 2 bases and 7 bases respectively, with 14 bases between them. Germline V gene lookup returns CDR1 MNHNS and CDR2 SASEGT. This CDR3 spans 14 amino acids. CDR3 loop: CASSELGGSNEAFF. Written as DNA, the CDR3 is TGTGCCAGCAGTGAATTGGGGGGTTCCAATGAAGCTTTCTTT.

The chain is built from TRBV10-2 and TRBJ2-5; TRBD1 or TRBD2 may be the D gene (6 bases each). The CDR3 consists of 15 residues. The V end lost 6 bases, the J end lost 2 bases, and 16 bases lay between the germline ends. Germline lookup yields CDR1 WSHSY and CDR2 SAAADI. The CDR3 coding sequence is TGCGCCAGCAGGCAGGGGAGGAGGGGACAAGAGACCCAGTACTTC. This sequence encodes CASRQGRRGQETQYF.

The chain couples TRBV10-2 to TRBJ2-1; 15 positions agree with TRBD2. Germline lookup yields CDR1 WSHSY and CDR2 SAAADI. Germline trimming cut 8 bases from V and 1 base from J; bases unmatched to any gene: 12. The CDR3 runs 19 residues. This CDR3 reads CASVRMGLAGGVSYNEQFF. The CDR3, as DNA: TGCGCCAGCGTCCGAATGGGACTAGCGGGAGGTGTGTCCTACAATGAGCAGTTCTTC.

This clone appeared a single time. The chain joins TRBV18 to TRBJ2-7; TRBD1 agrees at 11 bases. The CDR3 is made up of 15 amino acids. Germline CDR1 is KGHSH and CDR2 is LQKENI. Trimming cost V 5 bases and J 5 bases; bases outside gene matches: 8. The CDR3, as DNA: TGTGCCAGCTCATACGGACAGGGGGCGCCCAACGAGCAGTACTTC. Translated, it gives CASSYGQGAPNEQYF.

V gene TRBV14 combines with J gene TRBJ1-1; 7 bases agree with TRBD1. This CDR3 comprises 13 residues. J was trimmed by 8 bases and V by 4 bases; bases with no gene match: 7. Germline CDR1 is SGHDN and CDR2 is FVKESK. The CDR3 sequence: CASSPYRGREAFF. CDR3 nucleotide sequence: TGTGCCAGCAGCCCATACAGGGGCCGAGAAGCTTTCTTT.

V is TRBV6-5 and J is TRBJ1-2; D not certain. This CDR3 comprises 13 residues. CDR1 is MNHEY, CDR2 SVGAGI, per germline. V was shortened by 6 bases and J by 5 bases, with 13 bases between the two germline ends. CDR3 sequence: CASSGEYYYGYTF. CDR3 sequence (DNA): TGTGCCAGCAGCGGGGAATACTATTATGGCTACACCTTC.

This sequence joins TRBV29-1 and TRBJ2-7, with 8 bases matching TRBD1. The CDR3 sequence is 13 residues long. The V gene's germline CDR1 is SQVTM and CDR2 ANQGSEA. The junction had 6 bases not matched to a gene; V was cut back by 6 bases and J by 2 bases. The CDR3 sequence is CSVSRGLPYEQYF. Here the CDR3 DNA reads TGCAGCGTGAGCAGGGGGCTCCCCTACGAGCAGTACTTC.

V and J are TRBV5-8 and TRBJ2-1, with 13 bases fitting TRBD2. Germline V gives CDR1 SGHTS, CDR2 YDEGEE. The CDR3 covers 16 residues. Losses at the gene ends were 3 bases for V and 7 bases for J; bases not matched to a gene: 7. CDR3 in amino acids: CASSWGLAGTGNEQFF. As DNA, the CDR3 is TGTGCCAGCAGCTGGGGACTAGCGGGAACAGGGAATGAGCAGTTCTTC.

The rearrangement uses TRBV7-8 and TRBJ2-1; 15 bases are a match to TRBD2. Per the germline V gene, CDR1 is SGHVS and CDR2 is FQNEAQ. This CDR3 region has 18 residues. In nucleotides, the CDR3 is TGTGCTACCCACCTAGGACTAGCGGGAGGGTTGGTAGACAATGAGCAGTTCTTC. Amino acids: CATHLGLAGGLVDNEQFF.

The genes are TRBV11-2 and TRBJ2-2; 11 bases are shared with TRBD1. Germline CDR1 and CDR2: SGHAT and FQNNGV. The ends lost 4 bases at V and 5 bases at J; junction bases unmatched: 6. The CDR3 runs to 16 residues. This CDR3 is CASSSRTGGGTGELFF. The CDR3 DNA reads as TGTGCCAGCAGCTCTCGGACAGGGGGCGGAACCGGGGAGCTGTTTTTT. Based on the CDR3 plus reference TRBV11-2 and TRBJ2-2, the full variable domain is EAGVAQSPRYKIIEKRQSVAFWCNPISGHATLYWYQQILGQGPKLLIQFQNNGVVDDSQLPKDRFSAERLKGVDSTLKIQPAKLEDSAVYLCASSSRTGGGTGELFFGEGSRLTVL.

V usage is TRBV5-8 and J usage is TRBJ2-7, with 9 bases aligning to TRBD1. V lost 4 bases, J lost 1 base, and 6 bases stayed unmatched. The CDR3 covers 15 residues. In germline, CDR1 is SGHTS, CDR2 YDEGEE. DNA of the CDR3: TGTGCCAGCAGCGTCACCGGGACAGGGTCCTACGAGCAGTACTTC. Its protein is CASSVTGTGSYEQYF.

This chain links TRBV27 with TRBJ2-7; no clear D gene. The CDR3 contains 14 residues. Germline-derived CDR1 and CDR2 are MNHEY and SMNVEV (reference sequence). V lost 0 bases to trimming and J lost 3 bases, with 9 bases between them. CDR3 sequence reads: CASSLSSGYYEQYF. The CDR3 bases are TGTGCCAGCAGTTTATCATCCGGGTACTACGAGCAGTACTTC.

A single count supports this clone. The rearrangement links TRBV27 to TRBJ2-7, with D perhaps TRBD1 (8 bases). The V end was cut by 10 bases, the J end by 6 bases, with 13 bases between. Looked up from germline, CDR1 is MNHEY and CDR2 is SMNVEV (reference sequence). This CDR3 has 11 amino acids. The CDR3 is CATTGGGEQYF. DNA of the CDR3: TGTGCCACCACAGGGGGGGGCGAGCAGTACTTC.

The gene calls are TRBV4-1 and TRBJ2-7, with D possibly matching TRBD2 (6 bases). The germline gives CDR1 MGHRA, CDR2 YSYEKL. The CDR3 has 15 residues. Deletions cut 1 base from V and 10 bases from J, with 20 bases between. The CDR3 coding sequence is TGCGCCAGCAGCCAAGCGAACGGGGGACCCTTGCTCCAGTACTTC. Its protein product is CASSQANGGPLLQYF.

This chain uses TRBV29-1 with TRBJ1-2; 9 bases fit TRBD1. The CDR3 consists of 14 residues. Germline assignment: CDR1 SQVTM and CDR2 ANQGSEA. V was pared by 6 bases and J by 8 bases, with 13 bases of the junction left unmatched. The CDR3 nucleotides read TGCAGCGTCCCCACGGGACAGGGTCGGCGGGGCTACACCTTC. This sequence encodes CSVPTGQGRRGYTF.